The clone carrying this TCR beta chain was seen a single time. Its antigen is unknown. The data were obtained in a study of T cell responses to AZD1222 COVID-19 vaccine. Study conclusions and caveats: Repertoire samples came only from after the peak T cell response.

The CDR3 has 13 amino acids. Germline V CDR1 and CDR2: MDHEN, SYDVKM. V was trimmed by 2 bases and J by 5 bases, leaving 9 bases between them. Assay: immunoSEQ multiplex PCR; the TCRdb copy retains only in-frame clones and omits some. The table includes 250,000 to 300,000 clones, almost 95% detected once. The chain employs TRBV28 and TRBJ1-2, with D hard to call. The sample consisted of peripheral blood, taken 28 days after the second AZD1222 dose. The TCR comes from an adult who received the AZD1222 COVID-19 vaccine. In DNA form, the CDR3 reads TGTGCCAGCAGTTTAGGCAGTCGTTATGGCTACACCTTC. This codes for CASSLGSRYGYTF.